Detailed here is one TCR beta chain. Primers: 60 Vbeta forward and 13 Jbeta reverse. Assay: immunoSEQ multiplex PCR; the TCRdb copy retains only in-frame clones and omits some. In the table there are 58,000 or so clones, approximately 71% of which are singletons. These data originate in a study of cytomegalovirus exposure and HLA in healthy donors. CDR1 is KGHSH, CDR2 LQKENI, per germline. There are 15 residues in the CDR3. After removal of 2 bases from V and 8 bases from J, the junction contained 9 bases not matched to a gene. When sampled, the donors appeared nominally healthy, though they likely had unrecorded immune exposures.

J is TRBJ2-4 and V is TRBV18, with TRBD1 identical over 7 bases. This TCR came from a man aged 50 or older in good health and CMV-seropositive. Source material: PBMCs. CDR3 sequence (DNA): TGTGCCAGCTCACCAGCAACAGGGGCTGTAGACATTCAGTACTTC. Translation gives CASSPATGAVDIQYF.